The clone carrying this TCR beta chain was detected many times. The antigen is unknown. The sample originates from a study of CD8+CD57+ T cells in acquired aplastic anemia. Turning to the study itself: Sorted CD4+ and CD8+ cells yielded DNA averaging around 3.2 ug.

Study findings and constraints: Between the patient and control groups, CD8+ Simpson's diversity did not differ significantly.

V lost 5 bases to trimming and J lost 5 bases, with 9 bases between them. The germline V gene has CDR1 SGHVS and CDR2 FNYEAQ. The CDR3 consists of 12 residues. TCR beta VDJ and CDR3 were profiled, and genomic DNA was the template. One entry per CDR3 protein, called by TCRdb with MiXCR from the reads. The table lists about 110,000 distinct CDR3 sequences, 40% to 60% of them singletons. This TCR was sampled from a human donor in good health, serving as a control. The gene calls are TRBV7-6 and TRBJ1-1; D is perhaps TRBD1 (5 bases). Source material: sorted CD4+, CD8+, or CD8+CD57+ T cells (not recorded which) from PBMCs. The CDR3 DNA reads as TGTGCCAGCAGCCCGGCAGGGACTGAAGCTTTCTTT. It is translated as CASSPAGTEAFF.